This T cell receptor (beta chain) was identified during a study of blood T cell repertoires in COVID-19. Study information: Donors in the United States, Italy and Spain gave samples during acute or convalescent COVID-19. T cells, B-cell-depleted T cells, or PBMCs supplied cDNA or gDNA.

The length of the CDR3 is 15 residues. CDR1 and CDR2 (germline): SEHNR, FQNEAQ (reference sequence). Trimming cost V 0 bases and J 7 bases, with 15 bases left between them. Original analysis: The assay estimated nucleated cells by amplifying reference gene primers. Clones were sequenced by immunoSEQ multiplex PCR, and TCRdb holds only the in-frame ones, with some missing. Clone size and the V and J calls come from that table; the DNA yielded D and trimming. Of about 80,000 clones in the sample, around 80% were seen once. The chain uses TRBV7-9 and TRBJ1-1; D is possibly TRBD1 (5 bases). This sequence originates from a woman in her 70s with acute or convalescent COVID-19. Material: peripheral blood. CDR3 amino acids: CASSLAGGIGGEAFF. The CDR3, as DNA: TGTGCCAGCAGCTTAGCTGGGGGGATTGGTGGTGAAGCTTTCTTT.